Included here is one T cell receptor (beta chain) sequence, with context. Its antigen is unidentified. A single record per CDR3 protein comes from TCRdb applying MiXCR to the reads. This table holds around 340,000 distinct CDR3 sequences, roughly 29% found once. The sample belongs to a study of T cell repertoires in cytomegalovirus infection. Study findings and constraints: Across the ex vivo response, the dominant clonotypes were HLA-C-restricted CMV-specific TCR beta clonotypes. CMV carriers having the relevant HLA were flagged by cumulative public TCR beta family frequency.

The V and J ends lost 0 bases and 4 bases respectively, with 9 bases between them. This CDR3 spans 15 amino acids. Germline CDR1 KGHSH, CDR2 LQKENI. This chain links TRBV18 with TRBJ2-2; a weak D match, TRBD1 (5 bases). This clonotype was sampled from a human donor in good health (CMV status not recorded). Some clones in this sample may be carry-over from other donors' samples. The sequencing used cultured PBMCs, collected from culture after CMV antigen stimulation. The CDR3 nucleotides read TGTGCCAGCTCACCACCAGACAGAATCACCGGGGAGCTGTTTTTT. Translated: CASSPPDRITGELFF.